The present entry profiles one T cell receptor beta chain with its context. This CDR3 has 16 amino acids. CDR1 and CDR2 from the germline V gene are SGHVS and FNYEAQ. V shed 0 bases and J 0 bases; nucleotides not matched to a gene: 4. The data derive from a study of blood T cells in healthy people across ages. The second PCR ran roughly 7 to 12 cycles with a sample-barcoded 5' primer and J-beta primers. Every cDNA molecule bore a tag from a template-switch adaptor containing 12 random nucleotides. One entry per CDR3 protein, called by TCRdb with MiXCR from the 5' RACE reads. The repertoire holds more than 1.4 million distinct CDR3 sequences, with roughly 40% as singletons.

This chain links TRBV7-6 with TRBJ2-7; 8 bases align to TRBD2. The sample consisted of blood. The sequence was collected from a woman aged 18-29 years in good health. CDR3 sequence: CASSLAGSGTSYEQYF. The CDR3 DNA follows: TGTGCCAGCAGCTTAGCAGGTAGCGGGACCTCCTACGAGCAGTACTTC.